What follows are 29 T cell receptor beta chains derived from one specimen sequenced in a study of T cell responses to AZD1222 COVID-19 vaccine. Assay: immunoSEQ multiplex PCR; the TCRdb copy retains only in-frame clones and omits some. The repertoire has under 150,000 clones, around 91% of them found once; the top ten carry around 10%. The specimen comprised peripheral blood, sampled 28 days after the second AZD1222 dose. Receptors originate from an adult who received the AZD1222 COVID-19 vaccine.

The chain joins TRBV18 to TRBJ1-2; no clear D. Germline CDR1 is KGHSH and CDR2 is LQKENI. The CDR3 covers 14 residues. V was trimmed by 0 bases and J by 2 bases, leaving 7 bases between them. DNA of the CDR3: TGTGCCAGCTCACCACCGGGTGGAAACTATGGCTACACCTTC. This codes for CASSPPGGNYGYTF.

The chain uses TRBV15 and TRBJ1-1, with D hard to call. Germline CDR1 and CDR2: LNHNV and YYDKDF (reference sequence). With 0 bases removed from V and 6 bases from J, the gap between germline ends came to 17 bases. The CDR3 totals 16 residues. The CDR3 coding sequence is TGTGCCACCAGCAGAGATCAGGATCCCTCTACGGCTGAAGCTTTCTTT. Protein product: CATSRDQDPSTAEAFF.

The chain employs TRBV4-1 and TRBJ1-1, with 7 bases matching TRBD1. Per the germline V gene, CDR1 is MGHRA and CDR2 is YSYEKL. V lost 3 bases to trimming and J lost 4 bases; unmatched junction nucleotides: 8. This CDR3 has 15 amino acids. CDR3 region: CASSHFDRVATEAFF. The CDR3 nucleotides are TGCGCCAGCAGCCACTTCGACAGGGTGGCCACTGAAGCTTTCTTT.

V gene TRBV5-1 combines with J gene TRBJ1-1, with a tentative D call TRBD1 (6 bases). The CDR3 runs to 14 residues. The V end was cut by 3 bases, the J end by 5 bases, with 14 bases between. Germline CDR1 SGHRS, CDR2 YFSETQ. CDR3 coding DNA: TGCGCCAGCAGCTCAAGGACAGCCCTAACTGAAGCTTTCTTT. Protein sequence: CASSSRTALTEAFF.

V usage is TRBV5-6 and J usage is TRBJ2-1; possibly TRBD1 or TRBD2 for D (6 bases each). CDR1 SGHDT and CDR2 YYEEEE come from the germline V gene. V lost 5 bases, J lost 2 bases, and 20 bases lay in between. This CDR3 contains 17 residues. The CDR3 DNA is TGTGCCAGCAGAGGATCCGGGGCGGAGGGGGCCTACAATGAGCAGTTCTTC. Translation gives CASRGSGAEGAYNEQFF.

The chain carries TRBV6-6 and TRBJ1-5; TRBD1 aligns across 9 bases. This CDR3 region has 14 residues. In germline, CDR1 is MNHNY, CDR2 SVGAGI (reference sequence). As DNA, the CDR3 is TGTATCACCCAACGGACAGGGGTCAATCAGCCCCAGCATTTT. It yields the protein CITQRTGVNQPQHF.

This clone was counted between two and nine times. V usage is TRBV19 and J usage is TRBJ1-1; 7 bases align to TRBD1. The V gene's germline CDR1 is LNHDA and CDR2 SQIVND (reference sequence). The CDR3 totals 14 residues. The trim removed 10 bases at V and 6 bases at J, leaving 14 bases unmatched. The chain's CDR3 is CATQGDSIFSEAFF. The CDR3 DNA reads as TGTGCCACCCAAGGGGACAGCATATTCTCTGAAGCTTTCTTT.

The chain uses TRBV11-3 and TRBJ2-1; D gene ambiguous. V was clipped by 0 bases and J by 7 bases, with 4 bases between them. CDR1 SGHNT and CDR2 YENEEA come from the germline V gene. The CDR3 spans 12 residues. The CDR3 coding sequence is TGTGCCAGCAGCTTAGATCGAAATGAGCAGTTCTTC. The encoded protein is CASSLDRNEQFF.

V and J are TRBV19 and TRBJ2-7, with D perhaps matching TRBD2 (6 bases). CDR1 is LNHDA, CDR2 SQIVND, per germline (reference sequence). V lost 5 bases and J 4 bases, leaving 15 bases between the germline ends. The CDR3 runs 14 residues. CDR3: CASSPAGRIYEQYV. Here the CDR3 DNA reads TGTGCCAGTAGTCCGGCAGGGAGGATTTACGAGCAGTACGTC.

The gene calls are TRBV6-5 and TRBJ2-1; possible D gene TRBD2, 6 bases. The CDR3 sequence is 14 residues long. Deletions cut 6 bases from V and 3 bases from J, with 12 bases between. From germline, CDR1 is MNHEY and CDR2 SVGAGI. The CDR3: CASSVGGGYNEQFF. CDR3 DNA sequence: TGTGCCAGCAGCGTCGGGGGAGGCTACAATGAGCAGTTCTTC.

The chain links TRBV18 to TRBJ2-1; 7 nucleotides match TRBD1. CDR3 length: 15 amino acids. Per germline, CDR1 KGHSH and CDR2 LQKENI. The J segment lost 4 bases and the V segment lost 6 bases, leaving 9 bases of the junction unmatched. The CDR3 coding sequence is TGTGCCAGCTCGGTACAGGGGCCGGGGTACAATGAGCAGTTCTTC. As protein: CASSVQGPGYNEQFF.

This clone was seen only once. This chain links TRBV29-1 with TRBJ1-1; 7 nucleotides match TRBD1. Per the germline V gene, CDR1 is SQVTM and CDR2 is ANQGSEA. This CDR3 is built from 13 residues. The J segment lost 0 bases and the V segment lost 7 bases, leaving 5 bases of the junction unmatched. This chain's CDR3 is CSGGGRMNTEAFF. Here the CDR3 DNA reads TGCAGCGGAGGGGGCAGGATGAACACTGAAGCTTTCTTT.

The chain employs TRBV2 and TRBJ1-1; no firm D call. Germline loops: CDR1 SNHLY, CDR2 FYNNEI. There are 12 residues in the CDR3. V was cut by 4 bases and J by 3 bases, with 6 bases left in between. The CDR3 sequence is CASSVGYTEAFF. In DNA form, the CDR3 reads TGTGCCAGCAGTGTTGGGTACACTGAAGCTTTCTTT.

This clone was detected once. The chain uses TRBV27 and TRBJ2-2; a possible D gene is TRBD1 (6 bases). Trimming took off 5 bases at V and 3 bases at J, with 19 bases between the two ends. The CDR3 sequence is 17 residues long. Germline values: CDR1 MNHEY, CDR2 SMNVEV (reference sequence). As DNA, the CDR3 is TGTGCCAGCAGTAGTTTGGGATTGGACAGAGACACCGGGGAGCTGTTTTTT. The encoded protein is CASSSLGLDRDTGELFF.

The chain couples TRBV6-4 to TRBJ1-2; 7 bases are a match to TRBD1. The CDR3 totals 15 residues. J gave up 0 bases and V 5 bases, and 6 bases lay outside the gene matches. Germline V lookup: CDR1 MRHNA, CDR2 SNTAGT. As DNA, the CDR3 is TGTGCCAGCAGTCGCGACAGGGTAGCTAACTATGGCTACACCTTC. Translation gives CASSRDRVANYGYTF.

The table lists this clone with a count of one. CDR3 nucleotide sequence: TGCAGCGTTGATCGGCGGGAATTTAACTATGGCTACACCTTC. Amino acid sequence: CSVDRREFNYGYTF. The V and J genes are TRBV29-1 and TRBJ1-2; no clear D. V lost 3 bases and J lost 1, with 12 bases in between. CDR1 SQVTM and CDR2 ANQGSEA come from the germline V gene. This CDR3 region has 14 residues.

The genes are TRBV19 and TRBJ2-1, with 10 bases identical to TRBD2. The trim removed 1 base at V and 9 bases at J, leaving 15 bases unmatched. Germline-derived CDR1 and CDR2 are LNHDA and SQIVND (reference sequence). The CDR3 contains 18 residues. CDR3 DNA: TGTGCCAGTAGTATAGGTTCGCGAGCGGGAGGGCCCCAGTCTGAGCAGTTCTTC. Amino acids: CASSIGSRAGGPQSEQFF.

J is TRBJ2-1 and V is TRBV3-1 (or the pseudogene TRBV3-2), with 10 nucleotides matching TRBD2. V shed 2 bases and J 4 bases; nucleotides not matched to a gene: 2. This CDR3 has 15 residues. Germline assignment: CDR1 LGHDT and CDR2 YNNKEL (reference sequence). CDR3 DNA sequence: TGTGCCAGCAGCCAACTTAGCGGGGGGTACAATGAGCAGTTCTTC. Translating gives CASSQLSGGYNEQFF.

The rearrangement uses TRBV18 and TRBJ1-5; TRBD1 might be the D (5 bases). Germline assignment: CDR1 KGHSH and CDR2 LQKENI. This CDR3 has 15 amino acids. Trimming removed 3 bases from V and 0 bases from J, with 9 bases in between. This CDR3 reads CASSPGGYSNQPQHF. CDR3 DNA: TGTGCCAGCTCACCCGGGGGATATAGCAATCAGCCCCAGCATTTT.

The chain has TRBV3-1 (or the pseudogene TRBV3-2) and TRBJ2-1, with 7 bases fitting TRBD2. The J segment lost 8 bases and the V segment lost 0 bases, leaving 13 bases of the junction unmatched. Germline V gene data show CDR1 as LGHDT and CDR2 as YNNKEL (reference sequence). The CDR3 has 17 amino acids. In nucleotides, the CDR3 is TGTGCCAGCAGCCAAGAATTTGGGGAGGGCCAACGGGATGAGCAGTTCTTC. It yields the protein CASSQEFGEGQRDEQFF.

This chain links TRBV18 with TRBJ1-1, with TRBD1 identical over 8 bases. CDR1 is KGHSH, CDR2 LQKENI, per germline. V was clipped by 5 bases and J by 6 bases; unmatched bases: 17. This CDR3 has 17 residues. CDR3 bases: TGTGCCAGCTCATCCTATCATAGTGGACAGGGAATTGCTGAAGCTTTCTTT. Translation gives CASSSYHSGQGIAEAFF.

The chain carries TRBV29-1 and TRBJ1-1; D is possibly TRBD1 (6 bases). The CDR3 has 12 residues. The germline V and J ends were trimmed by 6 bases and 6 bases, with 14 bases remaining between them. Germline V gene data show CDR1 as SQVTM and CDR2 as ANQGSEA. The CDR3: CSVGVTGPEAFF. CDR3 sequence (DNA): TGCAGCGTCGGCGTTACAGGGCCTGAAGCTTTCTTT.

This clone was observed a single time. This sequence joins TRBV6-2 or TRBV6-3 and TRBJ1-2, with D possibly matching TRBD1 (5 bases). This CDR3 has 16 amino acids. Looked up from germline, CDR1 is MNHEY and CDR2 is SVGEGT. V shed 2 bases and J shed 0 bases, with 13 bases lying between them. CDR3 in amino acids: CASSYGRGTTNYGYTF. In nucleotides, the CDR3 is TGTGCCAGCAGTTACGGGAGGGGCACTACTAACTATGGCTACACCTTC.

The chain combines TRBV6-6 with TRBJ1-1, with 7 positions matching TRBD1. Unmatched junction bases numbered 8, after V lost 5 bases and J lost 8 bases. The CDR3 has 13 amino acids. CDR1 and CDR2 from the germline V gene are MNHNY and SVGAGI (reference sequence). The CDR3 protein is CASSGGTALEAFF. The CDR3 coding sequence is TGTGCCAGCAGTGGGGGGACAGCCTTAGAAGCTTTCTTT.

The gene calls are TRBV5-4 and TRBJ1-4, with D perhaps matching TRBD1 (5 bases). Germline V lookup: CDR1 SGHNT, CDR2 YYREEE (reference sequence). The CDR3 is 15 residues long. Trimming took off 0 bases at V and 8 bases at J, with 14 bases between the two ends. The CDR3 coding sequence is TGTGCCAGCAGCTTGGATGGGGCAGGCGGGGAAAAACTGTTTTTT. Translated, it gives CASSLDGAGGEKLFF. The whole variable domain, filled in from reference TRBV5-4 and TRBJ1-4, reads ETGVTQSPTHLIKTRGQQVTLRCSSQSGHNTVSWYQQALGQGPQFIFQYYREEENGRGNFPPRFSGLQFPNYSSELNVNALELDDSALYLCASSLDGAGGEKLFFGSGTQLSVL.

The chain uses TRBV5-1 and TRBJ1-2; D gene unclear. This CDR3 contains 15 residues. The germline V gene encodes CDR1 SGHRS and CDR2 YFSETQ. V lost 0 bases and J 8 bases, leaving 17 bases between the germline ends. CDR3 amino acids: CASSLGGPGGSGYTF. In DNA, the CDR3 is TGCGCCAGCAGCTTGGGAGGCCCCGGAGGGAGCGGCTACACCTTC.

The chain uses TRBV4-1 and TRBJ2-6; TRBD1 is a possible D gene (8 bases). The germline V gene encodes CDR1 MGHRA and CDR2 YSYEKL. The ends were cut back, 8 bases at V and 0 bases at J, with 14 bases in the middle. There are 16 residues in the CDR3. CDR3 sequence reads: CASGYRGGSGANVLTF. In DNA form, the CDR3 reads TGCGCCAGCGGATACAGGGGGGGCTCTGGGGCCAACGTCCTGACTTTC.

The chain links TRBV9 to TRBJ1-1, with no clear D. CDR1 is SGDLS, CDR2 YYNGEE, per germline. Between the trimmed V and J ends, which lost 0 bases and 1 base, there was a span of 10 bases. This CDR3 has 15 amino acids. CDR3 sequence: CASSVGVNRNTEAFF. The CDR3 DNA is TGTGCCAGCAGCGTAGGTGTGAATAGGAACACTGAAGCTTTCTTT.

The rearrangement uses TRBV4-3 and TRBJ2-1; D call uncertain. Germline CDR1 and CDR2: LGHNA and YSLEER. Trimming pared 0 bases from V and 5 bases from J, leaving 14 bases between. The length of the CDR3 is 16 residues. In DNA form, the CDR3 reads TGCGCCAGCAGCCAAGACCCCCCGGGTAGTAACAATGAGCAGTTCTTC. Translation: CASSQDPPGSNNEQFF.